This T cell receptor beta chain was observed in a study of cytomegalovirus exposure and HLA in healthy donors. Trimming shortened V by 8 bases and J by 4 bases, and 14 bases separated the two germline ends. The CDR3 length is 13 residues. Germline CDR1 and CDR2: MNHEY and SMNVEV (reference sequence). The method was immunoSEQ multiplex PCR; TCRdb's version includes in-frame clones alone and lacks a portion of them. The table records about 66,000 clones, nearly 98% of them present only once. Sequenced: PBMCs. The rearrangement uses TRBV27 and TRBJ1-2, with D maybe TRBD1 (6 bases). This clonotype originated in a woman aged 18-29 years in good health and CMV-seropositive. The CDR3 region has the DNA TGTGCCAGCTCCCTGGGCAGGGGCTATGGCTACACCTTC. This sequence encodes CASSLGRGYGYTF.